The clone carrying this T cell receptor (beta chain) has only a few counts. As yet, its antigen is unknown. The sample belongs to a study of T and B cells in COVID-19 patients. Findings and limits, study-wide: Highly clonal in active COVID-19, TRB repertoires exceeded healthy-donor diversity and richness at recovery.

TRB was amplified from about 260-540 ng of blood genomic DNA. Multiplex PCR with BIOMED2 TRB-A/B primer pools amplified TRB rearrangements. Each CDR3 protein is one row after TCRdb ran MiXCR on the multiplex PCR reads. The table shows some 5,000 distinct CDR3 sequences, with about 19% occurring only once. CDR1 is MDHEN, CDR2 SYDVKM, per germline. With 4 bases clipped from V and 3 bases from J, the junction kept 10 bases outside the gene matches. The CDR3 is 16 residues long. The material sequenced was blood. This TCR was recovered from a human donor with active COVID-19. The V gene is TRBV28, the J gene TRBJ2-7, with 9 bases matching TRBD1. CDR3 in amino acids: CASSSRSGTGNYEQYF. The CDR3 DNA follows: TGTGCCAGCAGTTCCAGATCCGGGACAGGGAACTACGAGCAGTACTTC.